The rows below give T cell receptor beta chains drawn from one sample of a study of blood T cells in healthy people across ages. TCRdb fed the 5' RACE reads into MiXCR, producing one record per CDR3 protein. The data show some 850,000 distinct CDR3 sequences, roughly 24% seen once. The same data also contributed to another study, on T cells of mothers and their children.

Sequencing used blood. The receptors were gathered from a boy younger than 18 in good health. Both conserved end residues are part of each CDR3. D genes are given only for firm matches. For some rows the clone size is stated as once, few or many, or as a class when expanded; others skip it.

>TRBJ1-2|NA|TRBD1|TRBV11-1
TGTGCCAGCAGCCGAACAGGGGAGAATGGCTACACCTTC
CASSRTGENGYTF
>TRBJ2-1|NA|TRBD1|TRBV4-1
TGCGCCAGCAGCCAAGGACAGGGGGTTCCGGTCTTC
CASSQGQGVPVF
>TRBJ2-1|NA|NA|TRBV2
TGTGCCAGCAGTGAAGTGGTCGCAGCGCGGAGGAATGAGCAGTTCTTC
CASSEVVAARRNEQFF
>TRBJ2-1|NA|TRBD2|TRBV3-1
TGTGCCAGCAGCCAAGAAGAGCGGGGGCCCTCCTACAATGAGCAGTTCTTC
CASSQEERGPSYNEQFF
>TRBJ1-2|NA|NA|TRBV6-1
TGTGCCAGCAGTGAGGGCTTTGATGGCTACACCTTC
CASSEGFDGYTF
>TRBJ2-1|NA|TRBD1|TRBV10-3
TGTGCCATCAGTGCTTTACAGGGGACCGGTGAGCAGTTCTTC
CAISALQGTGEQFF
>TRBJ2-5|few|NA|TRBV5-1
TGCGCCAGCCACTCTTGGGGCAGACAAGAGACCCAGTACTTC
CASHSWGRQETQYF
>TRBJ2-3|NA|TRBD2|TRBV20-1
TGCAGTGCTAGAGATGAGGGTAGCGGGGAAGAAAGAGATACGCAGTATTTT
CSARDEGSGEERDTQYF
>TRBJ2-5|few|NA|TRBV7-9
TGTGCCAGCAGCTTGTTAGGGGTTGCGGAGACCCAGTACTTC
CASSLLGVAETQYF
>TRBJ1-3|NA|NA|TRBV12-3/TRBV12-4
TGTGCCAGCTTATCCTTTGCCGGAAACACCATATATTTT
CASLSFAGNTIYF
>TRBJ2-7|few|NA|TRBV18
TGTGCCAGCTCACGCATAGCGGAGCACTACGAGCAGTACTTC
CASSRIAEHYEQYF
>TRBJ2-2|many|NA|TRBV29-1
TGCAGCGTGGGATCCACCGGGGAGCTGTTTTTT
CSVGSTGELFF
>TRBJ2-3|few|NA|TRBV6-6
TGTGCCAGCAGTCCCCGCACGAGTACGCAGTATTTT
CASSPRTSTQYF
>TRBJ2-2|NA|NA|TRBV27
TGTGCCAGCAGTTTTTCCCCTAGCTCCAGCGGGGAGCTGTTTTTT
CASSFSPSSSGELFF
>TRBJ2-7|NA|NA|TRBV19
TGTGCCAGTAGTATAAAGGGGGATTATTACAATGAGCAGTACTTC
CASSIKGDYYNEQYF
>TRBJ1-1|NA|NA|TRBV5-6
TGTGCCAGCAGCACACAAGCAGGGACTAGGACTGAAGCTTTCTTT
CASSTQAGTRTEAFF
>TRBJ1-1|few|TRBD1|TRBV5-1
TGCGCCAGCAGCACCGGGACAGGGGCCGGCACTGAAGCTTTCTTT
CASSTGTGAGTEAFF
>TRBJ2-5|NA|TRBD2|TRBV2
TGTGCCAGCAGTGATTTCGAGCGGGGGGGGGAAGAGACCCAGTACTTC
CASSDFERGGEETQYF
>TRBJ2-4|NA|NA|TRBV28
TGTGCCAGCACGTCGGGGATAATAGCCAAAAACATTCAGTACTTC
CASTSGIIAKNIQYF
>TRBJ1-5|NA|NA|TRBV10-2
TGCGCCAGCAGTGAGTCGACCAGGGGAGGCCAGCCCCAGCATTTT
CASSESTRGGQPQHF
>TRBJ1-4|NA|TRBD1|TRBV5-5
TGTGCCAGCAGCTTTAGGACAGGGGATGGGACAACTAATGAAAAACTGTTTTTT
CASSFRTGDGTTNEKLFF
>TRBJ2-5|NA|TRBD1|TRBV20-1
TGCAGTGCGACCGGACAGGGGGAAGGAGAGACCCAGTACTTC
CSATGQGEGETQYF
>TRBJ1-6|few|NA|TRBV4-2
TGTGCCAGCAGCCTTAGAGGGAAAACCCTCCACTTT
CASSLRGKTLHF
>TRBJ2-1|NA|NA|TRBV29-1
TGCAGCGTTGAAGATATCAGGTTAATTTACTACAATGAGCAGTTCTTC
CSVEDIRLIYYNEQFF
>TRBJ2-1|few|TRBD2|TRBV10-3
TGTGCCATCAGTGAGTCGGATAGCGGGGGTGAGCAGTTCTTC
CAISESDSGGEQFF
>TRBJ1-4|few|NA|TRBV27
TGTGCCAGCAGTTTAAGGGGGACGGGGTTCGGGTCTAATGAAAAACTGTTTTTT
CASSLRGTGFGSNEKLFF
>TRBJ1-2|NA|NA|TRBV5-1
TGCGCCAGCAGCTCTGGTCCCCTCTATGGCTACACCTTC
CASSSGPLYGYTF
>TRBJ2-5|few|NA|TRBV20-1
TGCAGTGCTATACCGGTGACAGCCCAAGAGACCCAGTACTTC
CSAIPVTAQETQYF
>TRBJ2-1|NA|NA|TRBV5-5
TGTGCCAGCAGCTTGGGCCCAGGGAGTGTCTATAATGAGCAGTTCTTC
CASSLGPGSVYNEQFF
>TRBJ2-3|NA|TRBD2|TRBV12-3/TRBV12-4
TGTGCCAGCAGTCCTCATCGGACTAGCTTCGATACGCAGTATTTT
CASSPHRTSFDTQYF
>TRBJ2-1|few|TRBD1|TRBV19
TGTGCCAGCAAGACCGGGACAGGGGTCAGCGGTGAGCAGTTCTTC
CASKTGTGVSGEQFF
>TRBJ2-1|NA|TRBD1|TRBV7-8
TGTGCCAGCAGCTTACAGGGGGCATGGGATGAGCAGTTCTTC
CASSLQGAWDEQFF
>TRBJ2-1|NA|NA|TRBV7-9
TGTGCCAGCAGCACCCAGGGGGGCTGGGGCAATGAGCAGTTCTTC
CASSTQGGWGNEQFF
>TRBJ2-3|once|TRBD1|TRBV7-9
TGTGGCCCCGGGACAGGGGGCACAGATACGCAGTATTTT
CGPGTGGTDTQYF
>TRBJ2-1|NA|NA|TRBV12-3/TRBV12-4
TGTGCCAGCAGTTTCCTCCCCTTTTCTGAGCAGTTCTTC
CASSFLPFSEQFF
>TRBJ2-6|few|NA|TRBV3-1
TGTGCCAGCAGCAGGGGCGGCGGATCTGGGGCCAACGTCCTGACTTTC
CASSRGGGSGANVLTF
>TRBJ1-2|few|NA|TRBV24-1
TGTGCCACCGACGATAACTATGGCTACACCTTC
CATDDNYGYTF
>TRBJ2-3|NA|NA|TRBV20-1
TGCAGTGCTATGGGGGGGGCAGGGGAGGTCGCAGATACGCAGTATTTT
CSAMGGAGEVADTQYF
>TRBJ1-6|NA|NA|TRBV2
TGTGCCAGCAAGGGACTCCTGGGATCTAATTCACCCCTCCACTTT
CASKGLLGSNSPLHF
>TRBJ2-1|once|TRBD1|TRBV7-9
TGTGCCAGCAGCCGGTTGACAGGGGACAATGAGCAGTTCTTC
CASSRLTGDNEQFF
>TRBJ2-5|many|TRBD2|TRBV5-8
TGTGCCAGCAGCCGGGGAGGGGATATTGGACAAGAGACCCAGTACTTC
CASSRGGDIGQETQYF
>TRBJ2-1|NA|TRBD2|TRBV10-2
TGCGCCAGCAGACCCCCTAGCGGGGTAGGGGATGAGCAGTTCTTC
CASRPPSGVGDEQFF
>TRBJ2-5|few|TRBD1|TRBV28
TGTGCCAGCGAACTCCCCGGGACAGGCTTTGGCGGGCAGTACTTC
CASELPGTGFGGQYF
>TRBJ2-2|NA|TRBD1|TRBV20-1
TGCAGTGCCCTGGGACAGGGGCCGTTAAACACCGGGGAGCTGTTTTTT
CSALGQGPLNTGELFF
>TRBJ2-2|NA|NA|TRBV19
TGTGCCAGTAGTATTTTGTCCAGAGGGGAGCTGTTTTTT
CASSILSRGELFF
>TRBJ1-1|NA|NA|TRBV21-1
TGTGCCAGTGGGCTAGGACGCATAAAGAGGAACACTGAAGCTTTCTTT
CASGLGRIKRNTEAFF
>TRBJ2-1|few|TRBD2|TRBV7-8
TGTGCCAGCAGCTCCCCGGGTAGCGGGGGCTCGGGGGGGTACAATGAGCAGTTCTTC
CASSSPGSGGSGGYNEQFF
>TRBJ1-2|NA|NA|TRBV28
TGTGCCAGCAGTTTTCAGGCACATGGCTACACCTTC
CASSFQAHGYTF
>TRBJ1-4|NA|NA|TRBV5-1
TGCGCCAGCAGCTTGCTCCGGGATGAAAAACTGTTTTTT
CASSLLRDEKLFF
>TRBJ2-6|NA|NA|TRBV15
TGTGCCACCAGCAGAGCAATCTCCGGGGCCAACGTCCTGACTTTC
CATSRAISGANVLTF
>TRBJ2-1|many|NA|TRBV5-1
TGCGCCAGCAGCTCGGGGGCCAAGCGCTGGGTGCCCTACAATGAGCAGTTCTTC
CASSSGAKRWVPYNEQFF
>TRBJ2-3|NA|NA|TRBV7-6
TGTGCCAGCAGCTTAGCTTTAAATACGCAGTATTTT
CASSLALNTQYF
>TRBJ1-6|NA|NA|TRBV19
TGTGCCAGTAGTATATGCCGTTCACCCCTCCACTTT
CASSICRSPLHF
>TRBJ1-1|many|NA|TRBV19
TGTGCCAGTAGTCGGGGGCAGTTGAACACTGAAGCTTTCTTT
CASSRGQLNTEAFF
>TRBJ2-1|NA|TRBD1|TRBV4-1
TGCGCCAGCAGCCAAAGACAGGGGGCGCCTAATGAGCAGTTCTTC
CASSQRQGAPNEQFF
>TRBJ2-7|few|NA|TRBV12-5
TGTGCTAGTGGTTTGGTACGCACCCGGAGAGCCCTTACCTCCTCCTACGAGCAGTACTTC
CASGLVRTRRALTSSYEQYF
>TRBJ1-2|few|TRBD1|TRBV28
TGTGCCAGCAGTTTATTCAGACAGGGTTCCACCTTC
CASSLFRQGSTF
>TRBJ2-1|few|NA|TRBV28
TGTGCCAGCAGTCCCGGGACGTCTAAGGATGAGCAGTTCTTC
CASSPGTSKDEQFF
>TRBJ2-4|many|TRBD1|TRBV29-1
TGCAGCGTTGAAGGGGGGACAGGGTCGAGCATTCAGTACTTC
CSVEGGTGSSIQYF
>TRBJ2-3|NA|NA|TRBV7-9
TGTGCCAGCAGCCCACCGGTGGACTCCTCAGATACGCAGTATTTT
CASSPPVDSSDTQYF